This TCR beta chain derives from a study of blood T cell repertoires in COVID-19. About the study: The United States, Italy and Spain were the sources of the acute and convalescent COVID-19 samples. In each case, the material was cDNA or gDNA derived from T cells, B-cell-depleted T cells, or PBMCs.

Per the germline V gene, CDR1 is SSHAT and CDR2 is FNYEAQ (reference sequence). This CDR3 spans 16 amino acids. To note about this clone: A junction boundary mismatches the germline segment, possibly from a read error.

In the authors' workflow: Amplification from reference gene primers served as the basis for estimated nucleated cell counts. Sequenced by immunoSEQ multiplex PCR; TCRdb stores in-frame clones only, minus some. V and J calls and clone size are copied from that table; D and trimming were computed from the DNA. This sample has 90,000 to 100,000 clones, with 70% to 85% found just once. This clonotype was obtained from a man between 65 and 85 years old with active or convalescent COVID-19. The V gene is TRBV7-7, the J gene TRBJ2-2; TRBD2 matches at 11 bases. The sample taken for sequencing was peripheral blood. CDR3 in DNA: TGTGCTAGCAGCTCTACTAGCGGGGGAAACACCGGGGAGCTGTTTTTT. This sequence encodes CASSSTSGGNTGELFF.